This T cell receptor beta chain was identified in a study of T cells in Graves' hyperthyroidism and ophthalmopathy. Researchers defined stable Graves' hyperthyroidism as no ophthalmopathy progression within 18 months. Diagnosing involved the use of clinical symptoms, serum thyroxine and TRAb, thyroid ultrasound and orbital computed tomography. RNA transcripts served as the template for amplifying TCR beta CDR3 regions. An initial round of RT-PCR targeting the TCR CDR3 relied on the HTBI primer set. MiXCR, run by TCRdb on the multiplex PCR reads, gives a single entry per CDR3 protein. The table records roughly 570,000 distinct CDR3 sequences, 40% to 55% of them present only once. The V gene's germline CDR1 is LNHDA and CDR2 SQIVND (reference sequence). The CDR3 consists of 12 residues. The V end lost 2 bases, the J end lost 9 bases, and 10 bases lay between the germline ends.

Sequenced sample: peripheral blood or thyroid tissue (not recorded which). The genes are TRBV19 and TRBJ1-2; D possibly corresponds to TRBD1 (6 bases). This TCR came from a woman in her late teens or twenties with Graves' hyperthyroidism. Written as DNA, the CDR3 is TGTGCCAGTAGTATATGGGGGGCTCGCTACACCTTC. Translating it yields CASSIWGARYTF.